These T cell receptor beta chains were read from a single sample in a study of shared clonotypes between healthy human individuals. Generated by immunoSEQ multiplex PCR, the TCRdb table keeps only in-frame clones and is missing some. The profile shows some 2,100,000 clones, 85% to 95% of them singletons. Sequencing input: naive CD8+ T cells from PBMCs. These receptors were obtained from a man between 18 and 29 years old in good health. Some clones in this sample may be carry-over from other donors' samples. Each CDR3 is given with its conserved first and last residue. D genes are given only for firm matches. Clone size is not always given. Where it is, it says once, few, many or a class for expanded clones.

v_call	clone_size	j_call	d_call	cdr3_nt	cdr3_aa
TRBV7-9	.	TRBJ1-2	.	TGTGCCAGCAGCCGACCTCCGATAGCCCGGAGCTATGGCTACACCTTC	CASSRPPIARSYGYTF
TRBV9	.	TRBJ2-1	.	TGTGCCAGCAGCGTAGGGGGCGGCTTCAATGAGCAGTTCTTC	CASSVGGGFNEQFF
TRBV9	.	TRBJ2-3	.	TGTGCCAGCAGCTTTAGCGGAGGGAGGTCAGATACGCAGTATTTT	CASSFSGGRSDTQYF
TRBV6-6	.	TRBJ1-5	TRBD1	TGTGCCAGCAGTTCCACGGGACAGGGCAATCAGCCCCAGCATTTT	CASSSTGQGNQPQHF
TRBV7-8	.	TRBJ1-4	TRBD1	TGTGCCAGCAGCTTATCCCGGACAGGGTGGGCTAATGAAAAACTGTTTTTT	CASSLSRTGWANEKLFF
TRBV4-3	.	TRBJ1-4	.	TGCGCCAGCAGCCAGGAGCCTTTGGGGTGGGAACTTGAAAAACTGTTTTTT	CASSQEPLGWELEKLFF
TRBV27	.	TRBJ1-1	TRBD1	TGTGCCAGCAGTCTAGACAGGGGGCTGAACACTGAAGCTTTCTTT	CASSLDRGLNTEAFF
TRBV29-1	.	TRBJ1-1	.	TGCAGTGGAGGACAGCCGAACACTGAAGCTTTCTTT	CSGGQPNTEAFF
TRBV2	.	TRBJ2-7	.	TGTGCCAGCAGCGAGCGGAGCGGCCTCAATGCCTACGAGCAGTACTTC	CASSERSGLNAYEQYF
TRBV28	.	TRBJ2-3	.	TGTGCCAGCAGTTTAACAGGCCTCACAGATACGCAGTATTTT	CASSLTGLTDTQYF
TRBV6-5	.	TRBJ1-1	.	TGTGCCAGCAGTCAGTCTGGAGTGGGGACTGAAGCTTTCTTT	CASSQSGVGTEAFF
TRBV27	once	TRBJ2-4	.	TGTGCCAGCAGTCCCACCACCGGGGGAATAAACATTCAGTACTTC	CASSPTTGGINIQYF
TRBV5-6	.	TRBJ1-2	TRBD1	TGTGCCAGCAGCTTAGGACAGGGGAGCTATGGCTACACCTTC	CASSLGQGSYGYTF
TRBV29-1	.	TRBJ2-1	.	TGCAGCGTTGTAAGGGAATCCTACCCCAATGAGCAGTTCTTC	CSVVRESYPNEQFF
TRBV28	.	TRBJ2-2	TRBD2	TGTGCCAGCAGTTTTCTCAGACTGGGACTAGCGGGAGAGGTCCGGGCCGGGGAGCTGTTTTTT	CASSFLRLGLAGEVRAGELFF
TRBV19	.	TRBJ1-3	.	TGTGCCAGTAGAGGGGGAATTTACACCATATATTTT	CASRGGIYTIYF
TRBV28	.	TRBJ1-5	.	TGTGCCAGCAGTTTTTCCGAAGGGAATCAGCCCCAGCATTTT	CASSFSEGNQPQHF
TRBV6-1	.	TRBJ1-5	TRBD1	TGTGCCAGCACCGGGACAGGGGGCTTCAATCAGCCCCAGCATTTT	CASTGTGGFNQPQHF
TRBV19	.	TRBJ2-2	.	TGTGCCAGTAGTATAAACCCTTGGCCAGCAACTGGGGAGCTGTTTTTT	CASSINPWPATGELFF
TRBV11-2	.	TRBJ1-1	.	TGTGCCAGCAGCTTATTCGGGATCCCTGAAGCTTTCTTT	CASSLFGIPEAFF
TRBV4-1	.	TRBJ2-1	.	TGCGCCAGCAGTACCGGGACCCTTTCCTACAATGAGCAGTTCTTC	CASSTGTLSYNEQFF
TRBV4-1	once	TRBJ2-1	TRBD1	TGCGCCAGCAGCCGGACACCAGCCGGGACAGGGGCGGTGGGTGAGCAGTTCTTC	CASSRTPAGTGAVGEQFF
TRBV7-9	.	TRBJ2-7	TRBD2	TGTGCCAGCAGCTTAAGCGGGAGTTTGGGTGAGCAGTACTTC	CASSLSGSLGEQYF
TRBV7-9	.	TRBJ1-2	.	TGTGCCAGCAGCTTAGATTATTGGTCTAACTATGGCTACACCTTC	CASSLDYWSNYGYTF
TRBV28	.	TRBJ2-2	.	TGTGCCAGCAGTTGGGATGAGGAGGCCGGGGAGCTGTTTTTT	CASSWDEEAGELFF
TRBV2	.	TRBJ2-7	.	TGTGCCAGCGCCCCCCTGGGGGTAGCGGCAACCTACGAGCAGTACTTC	CASAPLGVAATYEQYF
TRBV4-1	few	TRBJ1-2	TRBD1	TGCGCCAGCAGCCCCACAGGGGGCAGGGGCTATGGCTACACCTTC	CASSPTGGRGYGYTF
TRBV28	once	TRBJ1-1	TRBD1	TGTGCCAGCAGTTCCATCAAGCCGGGACAGGGAATGAACACTGAAGCTTTCTTT	CASSSIKPGQGMNTEAFF
TRBV4-1	.	TRBJ2-6	.	TGCGCCAGCAGCCAAGCTGGGAGCGGTGGGGCCAACGTCCTGACTTTC	CASSQAGSGGANVLTF
TRBV28	.	TRBJ1-1	.	TGTGCCAGCAGCCTGGCCACGGGCACTGAAGCTTTCTTT	CASSLATGTEAFF
TRBV15	.	TRBJ2-7	TRBD2	TGTGCCACCAGCAGACCTACCAAAAGTTTTGCGGGAGGGACCGAGCAGTACTTC	CATSRPTKSFAGGTEQYF
TRBV29-1	few	TRBJ1-1	.	TGCAGCGTTGTAATGAACACTGAAGCTTTCTTT	CSVVMNTEAFF
TRBV6-6	.	TRBJ1-1	.	TGTGCCAGCAGTTACCTGAACACTGAAGCTTTCTTT	CASSYLNTEAFF
TRBV10-3	.	TRBJ2-5	.	TGTGCCATCAGAGGACAGGGAGGGGTGGAGACCCAGTACTTC	CAIRGQGGVETQYF
TRBV9	few	TRBJ2-1	TRBD2	TGTGCCAGCAGCGCGAGGCGGACTAGCGGGAGCCTGAACAATGAGCAGTTCTTC	CASSARRTSGSLNNEQFF
TRBV27	once	TRBJ1-1	TRBD1	TGTGCCAGCAGTTTATATCAGGGGGCCCTCACTGAAGCTTTCTTT	CASSLYQGALTEAFF
TRBV9	.	TRBJ2-1	.	TGTGCCAGCAGCCAGGGGGGGTCTGGCAATGAGCAGTTCTTC	CASSQGGSGNEQFF
TRBV5-1	.	TRBJ1-2	.	TGCGCCAGCAGCTTAACCGCTGTAGGGGGGAACTATGGCTACACCTTC	CASSLTAVGGNYGYTF
TRBV9	.	TRBJ1-1	.	TGTGCCAGCAGCCCCCGAGGGGCAAACACTGAAGCTTTCTTT	CASSPRGANTEAFF
TRBV7-9	.	TRBJ1-1	.	TGTGCCAGCAGTGAAGGCGGGAACACTGAAGCTTTCTTT	CASSEGGNTEAFF
TRBV28	.	TRBJ1-3	.	TGTGCCAGCAGCGCCGTGTTATACTCTGGAAACACCATATATTTT	CASSAVLYSGNTIYF
TRBV7-9	.	TRBJ2-7	.	TGTGCCAGCAGTCCCTCCCTGACAGCCGACAGCTCCTACGAGCAGTACTTC	CASSPSLTADSSYEQYF
TRBV9	.	TRBJ2-1	TRBD2	TGTGCCAGCAGCGGGGGCAGCGGGAGTCCCAATGAGCAGTTCTTC	CASSGGSGSPNEQFF
TRBV13	.	TRBJ2-7	TRBD2	TGTGCCAGCAGCCGACTAGCGGGAGAATACGAGCAGTACTTC	CASSRLAGEYEQYF
TRBV29-1	.	TRBJ2-7	.	TGCAGCGCCCGGCCCCGGGGATCCTACGAGCAGTACTTC	CSARPRGSYEQYF
TRBV27	once	TRBJ2-5	TRBD1	TGTGCCAGCAGTCCCGGTCCCGGGACAGGGAGGAAGACCCAGTACTTC	CASSPGPGTGRKTQYF
TRBV10-2	.	TRBJ2-7	.	TGCGCCAGCAGGGAGGGTCGGCTGCAGTACTTC	CASREGRLQYF
TRBV6-5	.	TRBJ2-1	TRBD2	TGTGCCAGCAGTCCTAGCGGAAATGAGCAGTTCTTC	CASSPSGNEQFF
TRBV6-5	.	TRBJ1-2	.	TGTGCCAGCAGTTTTCGGGCCCTCGATGGCTACACCTTC	CASSFRALDGYTF
TRBV28	.	TRBJ2-1	.	TGTGCCAGCAGCCCTCTAATAGCCTACAATGAGCAGTTCTTC	CASSPLIAYNEQFF
TRBV28	.	TRBJ2-7	TRBD1	TGTGCCAGCAGTGCCGGGACAGTAAGCTCCTACGAGCAGTACTTC	CASSAGTVSSYEQYF
TRBV7-8	.	TRBJ1-4	.	TGTGCCAGCAGCTTACGACCTTATGGTGAAAAACTGTTTTTT	CASSLRPYGEKLFF
TRBV7-9	.	TRBJ2-1	TRBD2	TGTGCCAGCAGCCCCCAAGGCGGGGAGGGCCTCGACAATGAGCAGTTCTTC	CASSPQGGEGLDNEQFF
TRBV28	.	TRBJ2-7	.	TGTGCCAGCAGTTTAGGGCAGCCCTACTCCTACGAGCAGTACTTC	CASSLGQPYSYEQYF
TRBV5-1	.	TRBJ2-5	.	TGCGCCAGCAGCTCCACCCAGGGGAGAGAGTACCAAGAGACCCAGTACTTC	CASSSTQGREYQETQYF
TRBV20-1	.	TRBJ2-3	.	TGCAGTGCTAGGACTCTTGGTACGCAGTATTTT	CSARTLGTQYF
TRBV18	once	TRBJ1-1	.	TGTGCCAGCTTGGGGGGAGTGAACACTGAAGCTTTCTTT	CASLGGVNTEAFF
TRBV7-9	.	TRBJ2-3	.	TGTGCCAGCAGCTTAGCAACACCAGCAGCAGATACGCAGTATTTT	CASSLATPAADTQYF
TRBV29-1	.	TRBJ1-2	.	TGCAGCGTTGGGCCGGACAGCATGAACTATGGCTACACCTTC	CSVGPDSMNYGYTF